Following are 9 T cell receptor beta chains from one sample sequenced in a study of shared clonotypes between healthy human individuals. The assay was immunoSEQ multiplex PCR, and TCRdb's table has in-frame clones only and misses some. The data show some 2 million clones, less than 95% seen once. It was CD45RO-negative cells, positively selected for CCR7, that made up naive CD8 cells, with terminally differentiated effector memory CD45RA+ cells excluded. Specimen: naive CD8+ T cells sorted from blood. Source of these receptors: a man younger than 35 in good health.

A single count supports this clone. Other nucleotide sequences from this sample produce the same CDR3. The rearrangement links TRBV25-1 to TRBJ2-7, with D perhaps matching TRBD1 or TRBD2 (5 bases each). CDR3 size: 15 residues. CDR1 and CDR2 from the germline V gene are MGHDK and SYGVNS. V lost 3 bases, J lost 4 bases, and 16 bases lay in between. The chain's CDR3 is CASSDGQGPGYEQYF. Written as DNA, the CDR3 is TGTGCCAGCAGTGACGGTCAGGGACCGGGTTACGAGCAGTACTTC.

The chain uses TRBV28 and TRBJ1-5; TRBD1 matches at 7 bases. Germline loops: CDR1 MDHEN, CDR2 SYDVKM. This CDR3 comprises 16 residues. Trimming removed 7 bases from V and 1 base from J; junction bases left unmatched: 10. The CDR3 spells CASKSLETGSNQPQHF. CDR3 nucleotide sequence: TGTGCCAGCAAATCATTAGAGACAGGGAGCAATCAGCCCCAGCATTTT. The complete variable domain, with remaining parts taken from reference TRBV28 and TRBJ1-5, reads DVKVTQSSRYLVKRTGEKVFLECVQDMDHENMFWYRQDPGLGLRLIYFSYDVKMKEKGDIPEGYSVSREKKERFSLILESASTNQTSMYLCASKSLETGSNQPQHFGDGTRLSIL.

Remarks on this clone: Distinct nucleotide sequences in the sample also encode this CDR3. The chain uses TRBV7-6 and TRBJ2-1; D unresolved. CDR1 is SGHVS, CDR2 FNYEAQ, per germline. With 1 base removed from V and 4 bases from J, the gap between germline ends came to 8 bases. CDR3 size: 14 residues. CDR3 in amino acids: CASSLGSTYNEQFF. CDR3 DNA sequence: TGTGCCAGCAGCTTAGGATCGACTTACAATGAGCAGTTCTTC.

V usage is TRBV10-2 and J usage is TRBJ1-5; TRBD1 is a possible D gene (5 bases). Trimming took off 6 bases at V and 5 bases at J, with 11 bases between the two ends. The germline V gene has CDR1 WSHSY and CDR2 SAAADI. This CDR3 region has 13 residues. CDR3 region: CASSQGGDQPQHF. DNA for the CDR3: TGCGCCAGCAGCCAGGGAGGTGATCAGCCCCAGCATTTT.

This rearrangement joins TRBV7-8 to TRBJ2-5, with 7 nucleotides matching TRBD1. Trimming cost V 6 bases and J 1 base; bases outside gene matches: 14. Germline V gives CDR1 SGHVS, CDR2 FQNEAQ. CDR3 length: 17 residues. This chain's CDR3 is CASSNLHIGDSQETQYF. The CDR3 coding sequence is TGTGCCAGCAGTAACTTACACATTGGGGACAGCCAAGAGACCCAGTACTTC.

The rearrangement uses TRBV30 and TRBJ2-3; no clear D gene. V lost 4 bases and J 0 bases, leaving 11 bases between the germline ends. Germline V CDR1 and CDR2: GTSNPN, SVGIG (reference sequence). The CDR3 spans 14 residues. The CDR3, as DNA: TGTGCCTGGACCCTCACCAGCAGCACAGATACGCAGTATTTT. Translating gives CAWTLTSSTDTQYF.

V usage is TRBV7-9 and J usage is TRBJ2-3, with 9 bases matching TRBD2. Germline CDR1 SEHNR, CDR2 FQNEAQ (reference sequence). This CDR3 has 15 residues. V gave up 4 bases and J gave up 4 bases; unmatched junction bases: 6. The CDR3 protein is CASSSSGAGADTQYF. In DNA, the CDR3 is TGTGCCAGCAGCTCTAGCGGGGCAGGGGCAGATACGCAGTATTTT.

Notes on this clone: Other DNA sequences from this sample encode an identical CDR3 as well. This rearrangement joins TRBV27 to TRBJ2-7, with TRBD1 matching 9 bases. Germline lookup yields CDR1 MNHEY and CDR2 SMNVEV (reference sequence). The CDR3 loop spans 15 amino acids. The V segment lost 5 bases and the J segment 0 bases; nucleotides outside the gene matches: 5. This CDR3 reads CASSLGTGLSYEQYF. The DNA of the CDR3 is TGTGCCAGCAGTCTCGGGACAGGGCTCTCCTACGAGCAGTACTTC.

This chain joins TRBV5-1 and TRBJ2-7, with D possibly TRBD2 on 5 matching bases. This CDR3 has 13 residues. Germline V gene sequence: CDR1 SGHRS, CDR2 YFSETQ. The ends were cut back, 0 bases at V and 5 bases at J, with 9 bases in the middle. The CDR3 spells CASSLAPLDEQYF. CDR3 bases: TGCGCCAGCAGCTTGGCCCCACTAGACGAGCAGTACTTC.